A single TCR beta chain is shown here with its context. CDR3 length equals 14 residues. The V segment lost 6 bases and the J segment 1 base; nucleotides outside the gene matches: 5. The germline gives CDR1 MNHEY, CDR2 SMNVEV (reference sequence). This sample was taken from a study of blood T cell repertoires in COVID-19. Repertoires were generated with immunoSEQ multiplex PCR, while TCRdb's copy carries only in-frame clones and drops some. The repertoire holds 150,000 to 200,000 clones, with under 90% as singletons. The sample was peripheral blood. This chain uses TRBV27 with TRBJ1-1, with 7 nucleotides matching TRBD1. This clonotype was sampled from a man aged 35 to 55 with acute or convalescent COVID-19. For the CDR3, the DNA is TGTGCCAGCAGGATACAGGGGCCGAACACTGAAGCTTTCTTT. It codes for CASRIQGPNTEAFF.